A single sample gave rise to the 30 T cell receptor beta chains below, sequenced in a study of beta chain features in type 1 diabetes. The investigators reverse transcribed all of the isolated RNA, so they sequenced expressed TCRB transcripts. Assay used: immunoSEQ multiplex PCR; TCRdb lists only in-frame clones, some missing. Among fewer than 550,000 clones listed, approximately 10% were seen once. The sequencing sample was made of naive CD4+ T cells from blood. The receptors derive from a woman aged 18-30 years in good health.

This clone was counted only a few times. The chain links TRBV29-1 to TRBJ1-2; 10 bases agree with TRBD1. CDR1 is SQVTM, CDR2 ANQGSEA, per germline. Unmatched junction bases numbered 12, after V lost 6 bases and J lost 8 bases. The CDR3 is 14 residues long. CDR3 nucleotides: TGCAGCGTAGACTTGGGACAGGGGCGGCCAGGCTACACCTTC. This encodes CSVDLGQGRPGYTF.

This CDR3 is CASSGSGRNTDTQYF. CDR3 nucleotides: TGTGCCAGCAGTGGTAGCGGGAGAAACACAGATACGCAGTATTTT. The V and J genes are TRBV6-6 and TRBJ2-3; the match to TRBD2 covers 9 bases. Germline V gene lookup returns CDR1 MNHNY and CDR2 SVGAGI (reference sequence). The CDR3 covers 15 residues. J gave up 2 bases and V 5 bases, and 5 bases lay outside the gene matches.

The chain has TRBV30 and TRBJ2-5, with TRBD1 matching over 7 bases. The J segment lost 2 bases and the V segment lost 6 bases, leaving 6 bases of the junction unmatched. Germline-derived CDR1 and CDR2 are GTSNPN and SVGIG (reference sequence). This CDR3 has 13 amino acids. The CDR3 sequence is CACLQGPQETQYF. The CDR3 DNA is TGTGCCTGCCTACAGGGGCCTCAAGAGACCCAGTACTTC.

The sample holds a few counts of this clone. The V gene is TRBV4-1, the J gene TRBJ2-5, with 8 bases matching TRBD1. Germline V gene sequence: CDR1 MGHRA, CDR2 YSYEKL. The CDR3 loop spans 14 amino acids. J was trimmed by 5 bases and V by 4 bases; bases with no gene match: 6. CDR3 DNA sequence: TGCGCCAGCAGCCTTCTCAGGGGGCTTGAGACCCAGTACTTC. It translates to CASSLLRGLETQYF.

The chain employs TRBV6-5 and TRBJ2-2; D might be TRBD2 (6 bases). The CDR3 is 15 amino acids. Germline V gene sequence: CDR1 MNHEY, CDR2 SVGAGI. Trimming pared 8 bases from V and 0 bases from J, leaving 13 bases between. The CDR3 nucleotides read TGTGCCAGCCGCGGGATTACTACGAACACCGGGGAGCTGTTTTTT. Translating gives CASRGITTNTGELFF.

This clone was found a few times. Other DNA variants within this sample encode the same CDR3. J is TRBJ2-1 and V is TRBV7-3, with 10 bases aligning to TRBD1. The germline V gene has CDR1 SGHTA and CDR2 FQGTGA. Unmatched junction bases numbered 3, after V lost 6 bases and J lost 4 bases. This CDR3 has 14 residues. This chain's CDR3 is CASSTGQGYNEQFF. Written as DNA, the CDR3 is TGTGCCAGCAGTACGGGACAGGGGTACAATGAGCAGTTCTTC. The variable domain in full, with the rest retrieved from reference TRBV7-3 and TRBJ2-1, is GAGVSQTPSNKVTEKGKYVELRCDPISGHTALYWYRQSLGQGPEFLIYFQGTGAADDSGLPNDRFFAVRPEGSVSTLKIQRTERGDSAVYLCASSTGQGYNEQFFGPGTRLTVL.

This clone was observed a few times. In DNA form, the CDR3 reads TGTGCCAGCAGCTTCTCCTTAACGGAGTTCCAATCCTACAATGAGCAGTTCTTC. As protein: CASSFSLTEFQSYNEQFF. This sequence joins TRBV7-8 and TRBJ2-1; D unresolved. Per the germline V gene, CDR1 is SGHVS and CDR2 is FQNEAQ. The length of the CDR3 is 18 residues. V lost 3 bases, J lost 1 base, and 19 bases lay in between.

This chain links TRBV15 with TRBJ1-5, with D uncertain. This CDR3 is built from 15 residues. CDR1 and CDR2 from the germline V gene are LNHNV and YYDKDF (reference sequence). Trimming stripped 4 bases from V and 7 bases from J, with 17 bases between. CDR3 loop: CATSIRITDRQPQHF. In DNA, the CDR3 is TGTGCCACCAGCATACGGATAACCGACCGACAGCCCCAGCATTTT.

This clone appeared a few times. The chain is built from TRBV5-6 and TRBJ1-1; TRBD1 matches at 7 bases. The CDR3 extends over 15 amino acids. Germline lookup yields CDR1 SGHDT and CDR2 YYEEEE. The junction had 14 bases not matched to a gene; V was cut back by 0 bases and J by 12 bases. CDR3 sequence: CASSLDRQGRRTPFF. CDR3 nucleotides: TGTGCCAGCAGCTTGGACCGACAGGGCCGACGAACCCCTTTCTTT.

V gene TRBV23-1 combines with J gene TRBJ2-1; 7 nucleotides match TRBD1. TRBV23-1 is labeled an ORF, and its function is uncertain. The CDR3 contains 14 residues. With V trimmed by 4 bases and J by 7 bases, 7 bases remained unmatched. The chain's CDR3 is CASSLRQGRNEQFF. The CDR3 DNA sequence: TGCGCCAGCAGTCTCCGACAGGGAAGGAATGAGCAGTTCTTC.

This chain uses TRBV27 with TRBJ2-5; 9 bases align to TRBD1. V shed 5 bases and J 6 bases; nucleotides not matched to a gene: 7. CDR1 and CDR2 (germline): MNHEY, SMNVEV (reference sequence). This CDR3 spans 14 amino acids. The DNA for the CDR3 is TGTGCCAGCAGTATGGGACAGGGTATGAAGACCCAGTACTTC. It is translated as CASSMGQGMKTQYF.

The V and J genes are TRBV11-2 and TRBJ2-7, with 7 bases aligning to TRBD2. The CDR3 sequence is 14 residues long. Per germline, CDR1 SGHAT and CDR2 FQNNGV. The ends lost 4 bases at V and 6 bases at J; junction bases unmatched: 9. The chain's CDR3 is CASSSQVREFEQYF. The CDR3 DNA reads TGTGCCAGCAGCTCCCAAGTGCGGGAGTTCGAGCAGTACTTC.

This clone was seen a handful of times. CDR3 DNA sequence: TGTGCCAGCAGCCGGGACTTCTCCTACAATGAGCAGTTCTTC. It specifies CASSRDFSYNEQFF. The chain combines TRBV13 with TRBJ2-1; possible D gene TRBD2, 6 bases. Looked up from germline, CDR1 is PRHDT and CDR2 is FYEKMQ (reference sequence). There are 14 residues in the CDR3. Trimming removed 5 bases at V and 0 bases at J, with 8 bases between.

This clone occurred a few times. The chain uses TRBV18 and TRBJ1-4, with 10 bases matching TRBD1. Germline V gene lookup returns CDR1 KGHSH and CDR2 LQKENI. The CDR3 sequence is 16 residues long. J was trimmed by 5 bases and V by 0 bases; bases with no gene match: 3. Here the CDR3 DNA reads TGTGCCAGCTCACCACCAGGGGACAGGGGCAATGAAAAACTGTTTTTT. This gives the protein CASSPPGDRGNEKLFF. The full variable domain, completed using reference TRBV18 and TRBJ1-4, is NAGVMQNPRHLVRRRGQEARLRCSPMKGHSHVYWYRQLPEEGLKFMVYLQKENIIDESGMPKERFSAEFPKEGPSILRIQQVVRGDSAAYFCASSPPGDRGNEKLFFGSGTQLSVL.

The sample holds a few counts of this clone. The CDR3 region is CASSLGLVGEQYF. The CDR3 nucleotides read TGTGCCAGCAGCTTAGGACTAGTCGGCGAGCAGTACTTC. This sequence joins TRBV7-2 and TRBJ2-7; D might be TRBD2 (6 bases). There are 13 residues in the CDR3. The germline V gene encodes CDR1 SGHTA and CDR2 FQGNSA. Trimming took 1 base from V and 6 from J, leaving 10 bases between them.

This clone was detected only a few times. The genes are TRBV30 and TRBJ2-6; possibly TRBD2 for D (5 bases). The CDR3 spans 16 residues. The V gene lost 7 bases and the J gene lost 2 bases, with 18 bases spanning the gap. CDR1 and CDR2 (germline): GTSNPN, SVGIG (reference sequence). In DNA, the CDR3 is TGTGCCTCCGGAGGTTATGCGGGCACTGGGGCCAACGTCCTGACTTTC. It yields the protein CASGGYAGTGANVLTF. Supplemented by reference TRBV30 and TRBJ2-6, the full variable domain reads SQTIHQWPATLVQPVGSPLSLECTVEGTSNPNLYWYRQAAGRGLQLLFYSVGIGQISSEVPQNLSASRPQDRQFILSSKKLLLSDSGFYLCASGGYAGTGANVLTFGAGSRLTVL.

There are a few counts of this clone. The chain recombines TRBV29-1 with TRBJ1-4; 8 bases map to TRBD1. Germline CDR1 and CDR2: SQVTM and ANQGSEA. The CDR3 is made up of 14 amino acids. V dropped 3 bases and J dropped 7; count of bases not matched to a gene: 7. The CDR3 reads CSVESGTGGEKLFF. CDR3 DNA sequence: TGCAGCGTTGAGTCTGGGACAGGAGGTGAAAAACTGTTTTTT.

The CDR3 DNA sequence: TGTGCCAGCAGCTTAGCGCGCACAGCCCAAGAGACCCAGTACTTC. It encodes CASSLARTAQETQYF. V usage is TRBV7-2 and J usage is TRBJ2-5; D unresolved. The CDR3 loop spans 15 amino acids. Trimming took off 0 bases at V and 1 base at J, with 9 bases between the two ends. Germline values: CDR1 SGHTA, CDR2 FQGNSA. Filled out from reference TRBV7-2 and TRBJ2-5, the complete variable domain reads GAGVSQSPSNKVTEKGKDVELRCDPISGHTALYWYRQSLGQGLEFLIYFQGNSAPDKSGLPSDRFSAERTGGSVSTLTIQRTQQEDSAVYLCASSLARTAQETQYFGPGTRLLVL.

The J gene is TRBJ1-1, the V gene TRBV5-4; D remains unclear. Trimming removed 0 bases from V and 1 base from J, with 7 bases in between. The germline gives CDR1 SGHNT, CDR2 YYREEE (reference sequence). The CDR3 is 14 residues long. The CDR3 sequence: CASSLDASNTEAFF. DNA of the CDR3: TGTGCCAGCAGCTTGGATGCATCGAACACTGAAGCTTTCTTT.

The table lists this clone with a few counts. This rearrangement joins TRBV7-9 to TRBJ1-2, with a weak D call TRBD1 (5 bases). This CDR3 has 14 residues. Looked up from germline, CDR1 is SEHNR and CDR2 is FQNEAQ (reference sequence). V was shortened by 1 base and J by 4 bases, with 10 bases between the two germline ends. The CDR3 nucleotides are TGTGCCAGCAGCTTAGGCGGGGCGGGCTATGGCTACACCTTC. It codes for CASSLGGAGYGYTF.

This clone was seen a handful of times. The rearrangement uses TRBV19 and TRBJ2-1; TRBD2 matches 8 bases. There are 17 residues in the CDR3. The ends lost 3 bases at V and 2 bases at J; junction bases unmatched: 9. Germline CDR1 is LNHDA and CDR2 is SQIVND (reference sequence). CDR3: CASSMTRSSGAYNEQFF. The DNA for the CDR3 is TGTGCCAGTAGTATGACGAGGAGTAGCGGGGCCTACAATGAGCAGTTCTTC. Variable domain in full (rest from reference TRBV19 and TRBJ2-1): DGGITQSPKYLFRKEGQNVTLSCEQNLNHDAMYWYRQDPGQGLRLIYYSQIVNDFQKGDIAEGYSVSREKKESFPLTVTSAQKNPTAFYLCASSMTRSSGAYNEQFFGPGTRLTVL.

The CDR3, as DNA: TGTGCCAGCGTTATGGTGCTGGGGACAGGGGATCCGGAGACCCAGTACTTC. Translated, it gives CASVMVLGTGDPETQYF. The V and J genes are TRBV28 and TRBJ2-5; 10 bases agree with TRBD1. The CDR3 has 17 residues. With V trimmed by 8 bases and J by 5 bases, 17 bases remained unmatched. Per the germline V gene, CDR1 is MDHEN and CDR2 is SYDVKM.

The chain combines TRBV9 with TRBJ2-3, with D possibly matching TRBD1 (6 bases). From germline, CDR1 is SGDLS and CDR2 YYNGEE. This CDR3 contains 14 residues. The ends were cut back, 0 bases at V and 4 bases at J, with 9 bases in the middle. The CDR3 loop reads CASSVDRAADTQYF. For the CDR3, the DNA is TGTGCCAGCAGCGTAGACAGGGCGGCAGATACGCAGTATTTT.

This clone was picked up a small number of times. The chain has TRBV7-2 and TRBJ1-2, with D possibly TRBD1 on 6 matching bases. Looked up from germline, CDR1 is SGHTA and CDR2 is FQGNSA. Trimming left V 5 bases short and J 0 bases short, with 13 bases between. The CDR3 runs to 15 residues. This chain's CDR3 is CASSTETGANYGYTF. The CDR3 nucleotides read TGTGCCAGCAGCACCGAGACAGGAGCTAACTATGGCTACACCTTC.

The V call is TRBV4-3, the J call TRBJ1-2; D gene unclear. This CDR3 has 14 residues. V was shortened by 1 base and J by 4 bases, with 10 bases between the two germline ends. In germline, CDR1 is LGHNA, CDR2 YSLEER. CDR3 sequence reads: CASSQAVEGYGYTF. CDR3 bases: TGCGCCAGCAGCCAAGCAGTTGAGGGCTATGGCTACACCTTC.

V usage is TRBV2 and J usage is TRBJ1-6, with TRBD1 as a possible D gene (5 bases). The CDR3 covers 12 residues. Germline V gene data show CDR1 as SNHLY and CDR2 as FYNNEI. V lost 2 bases to trimming and J lost 10 bases, with 6 bases between them. This CDR3 reads CASSERGSPLHF. The CDR3 DNA follows: TGTGCCAGCAGTGAACGGGGGTCACCCCTCCACTTT.

In the case of this clone: This specimen includes other DNA sequences encoding the same CDR3. CDR3 bases: TGTGCCAGCAGCTTGCGAGGGACCGATACGCAGTATTTT. Encoded protein: CASSLRGTDTQYF. J is TRBJ2-3 and V is TRBV5-6; D may correspond to TRBD1 or TRBD2 (5 bases each). The CDR3 contains 13 residues. Germline lookup yields CDR1 SGHDT and CDR2 YYEEEE. Trimming cost V 1 base and J 6 bases, with 9 bases left between them.

The J gene is TRBJ2-5, the V gene TRBV7-9; 7 nucleotides agree with TRBD2. The V and J ends lost 5 bases and 5 bases, in that order; junction bases with no gene match: 11. CDR3 length equals 15 residues. Germline values: CDR1 SEHNR, CDR2 FQNEAQ (reference sequence). CDR3 sequence (DNA): TGTGCCAGCAGCCCCTCCGGGGGGTTCTGGGAGACCCAGTACTTC. It codes for CASSPSGGFWETQYF.

Only a few counts were recorded for this clone. V usage is TRBV5-4 and J usage is TRBJ1-1; D is unclear. The CDR3 runs 14 residues. Trimming removed 1 base from V and 6 bases from J, with 13 bases in between. The germline CDR1 and CDR2 sequences are SGHNT and YYREEE (reference sequence). The CDR3 protein is CASSLPATRPEAFF. In nucleotides, the CDR3 is TGTGCCAGCAGCTTGCCGGCGACCCGGCCTGAAGCTTTCTTT. The complete variable domain, with remaining parts taken from reference TRBV5-4 and TRBJ1-1, reads ETGVTQSPTHLIKTRGQQVTLRCSSQSGHNTVSWYQQALGQGPQFIFQYYREEENGRGNFPPRFSGLQFPNYSSELNVNALELDDSALYLCASSLPATRPEAFFGQGTRLTVV.

This clone was found a few times. The chain carries TRBV18 and TRBJ2-1, with TRBD2 as a possible D gene (6 bases). The CDR3 has 14 residues. Germline lookup yields CDR1 KGHSH and CDR2 LQKENI. V lost 6 bases to trimming and J lost 8 bases, with 17 bases between them. CDR3 residues: CASSSGTLADEQFF. CDR3 coding DNA: TGTGCCAGCTCTTCCGGGACTCTCGCCGATGAGCAGTTCTTC. The full variable domain, its missing parts supplied by reference TRBV18 and TRBJ2-1, is NAGVMQNPRHLVRRRGQEARLRCSPMKGHSHVYWYRQLPEEGLKFMVYLQKENIIDESGMPKERFSAEFPKEGPSILRIQQVVRGDSAAYFCASSSGTLADEQFFGPGTRLTVL.